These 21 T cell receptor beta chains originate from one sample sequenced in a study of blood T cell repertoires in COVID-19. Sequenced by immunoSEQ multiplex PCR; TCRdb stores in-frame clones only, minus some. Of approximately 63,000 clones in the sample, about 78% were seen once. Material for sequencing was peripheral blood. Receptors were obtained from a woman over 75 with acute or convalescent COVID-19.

The CDR3 DNA reads as TGTGCCAGCAGCTTAGCGGGACAGGGGGAAGCTTTCTTT. Translating it yields CASSLAGQGEAFF. The chain uses TRBV7-9 and TRBJ1-1, with TRBD1 identical over 10 bases. The CDR3 is 13 amino acids. V was pared by 0 bases and J by 8 bases, with 0 bases of the junction left unmatched. Per the germline V gene, CDR1 is SEHNR and CDR2 is FQNEAQ (reference sequence).

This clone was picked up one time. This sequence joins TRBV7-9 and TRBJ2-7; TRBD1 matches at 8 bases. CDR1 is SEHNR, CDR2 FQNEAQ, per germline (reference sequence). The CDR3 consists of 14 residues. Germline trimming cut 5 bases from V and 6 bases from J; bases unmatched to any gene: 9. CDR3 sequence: CASSLHRGVGEQYF. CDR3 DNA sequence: TGTGCCAGCAGCCTTCACAGGGGGGTGGGCGAGCAGTACTTC.

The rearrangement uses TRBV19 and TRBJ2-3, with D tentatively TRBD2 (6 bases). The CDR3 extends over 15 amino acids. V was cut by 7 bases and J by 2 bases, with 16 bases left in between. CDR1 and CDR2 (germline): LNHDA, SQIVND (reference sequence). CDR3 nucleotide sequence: TGTGCCAGTACCCGGTGGGGCGGGGACACAGATACGCAGTATTTT. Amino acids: CASTRWGGDTDTQYF. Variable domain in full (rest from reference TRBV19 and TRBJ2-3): DGGITQSPKYLFRKEGQNVTLSCEQNLNHDAMYWYRQDPGQGLRLIYYSQIVNDFQKGDIAEGYSVSREKKESFPLTVTSAQKNPTAFYLCASTRWGGDTDTQYFGPGTRLTVL.

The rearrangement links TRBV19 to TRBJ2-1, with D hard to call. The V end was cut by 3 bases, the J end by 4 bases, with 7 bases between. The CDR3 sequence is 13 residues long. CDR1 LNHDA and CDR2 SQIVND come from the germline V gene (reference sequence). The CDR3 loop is CASSIPPYNEQFF. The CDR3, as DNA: TGTGCCAGTAGTATTCCCCCTTACAATGAGCAGTTCTTC.

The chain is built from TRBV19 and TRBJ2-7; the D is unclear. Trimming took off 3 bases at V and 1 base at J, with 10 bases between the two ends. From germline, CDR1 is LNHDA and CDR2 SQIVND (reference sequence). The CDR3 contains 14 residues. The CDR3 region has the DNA TGTGCCAGTAGTATCGCGGCGGAATCCTACGAGCAGTACTTC. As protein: CASSIAAESYEQYF.

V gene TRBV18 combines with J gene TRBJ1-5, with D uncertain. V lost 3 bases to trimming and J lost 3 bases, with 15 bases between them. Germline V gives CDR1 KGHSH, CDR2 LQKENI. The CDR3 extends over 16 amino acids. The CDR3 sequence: CASSPAGPRLNQPQHF. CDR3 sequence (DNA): TGTGCCAGCTCACCGGCGGGTCCCAGGCTCAATCAGCCCCAGCATTTT.

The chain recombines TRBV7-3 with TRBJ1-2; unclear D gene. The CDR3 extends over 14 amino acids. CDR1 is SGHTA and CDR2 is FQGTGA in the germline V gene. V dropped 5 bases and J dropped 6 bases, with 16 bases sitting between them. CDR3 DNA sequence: TGTGCCAGCAGCCCTACGACGGGATGGCATGGCTACACCTTC. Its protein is CASSPTTGWHGYTF. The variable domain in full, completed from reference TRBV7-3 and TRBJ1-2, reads GAGVSQTPSNKVTEKGKYVELRCDPISGHTALYWYRQSLGQGPEFLIYFQGTGAADDSGLPNDRFFAVRPEGSVSTLKIQRTERGDSAVYLCASSPTTGWHGYTFGSGTRLTVV.

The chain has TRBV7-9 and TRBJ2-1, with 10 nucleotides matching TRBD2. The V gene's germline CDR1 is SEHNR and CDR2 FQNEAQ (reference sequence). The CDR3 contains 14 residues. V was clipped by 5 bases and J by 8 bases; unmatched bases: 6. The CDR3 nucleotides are TGTGCCAGCAGCAACCCTAGCGGGAGCTATGAGCAGTTCTTC. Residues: CASSNPSGSYEQFF. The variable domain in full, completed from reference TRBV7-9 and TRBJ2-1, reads DTGVSQNPRHKITKRGQNVTFRCDPISEHNRLYWYRQTLGQGPEFLTYFQNEAQLEKSRLLSDRFSAERPKGSFSTLEIQRTEQGDSAMYLCASSNPSGSYEQFFGPGTRLTVL.

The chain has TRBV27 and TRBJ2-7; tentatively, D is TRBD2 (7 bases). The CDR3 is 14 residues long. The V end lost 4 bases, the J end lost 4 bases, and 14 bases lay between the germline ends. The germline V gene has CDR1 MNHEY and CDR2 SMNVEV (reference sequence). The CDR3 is CASSWGRERYEQYF. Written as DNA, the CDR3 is TGTGCCAGCAGTTGGGGGCGGGAGAGGTACGAGCAGTACTTC.

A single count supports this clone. CDR3 nucleotides: TGTGCCAGCAGTTTACATGGACAGGGCGAAGCTTTCTTT. Protein sequence: CASSLHGQGEAFF. V gene TRBV27 combines with J gene TRBJ1-1, with 8 bases fitting TRBD1. CDR1 is MNHEY and CDR2 is SMNVEV in the germline V gene (reference sequence). The CDR3 contains 13 residues. With V trimmed by 2 bases and J by 8 bases, 4 bases remained unmatched.

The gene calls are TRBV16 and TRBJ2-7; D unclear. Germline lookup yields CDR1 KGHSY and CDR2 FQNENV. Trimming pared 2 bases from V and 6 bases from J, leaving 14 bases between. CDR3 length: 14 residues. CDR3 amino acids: CASSQAQDFAEQYF. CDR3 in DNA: TGTGCCAGCAGCCAAGCGCAGGATTTTGCCGAGCAGTACTTC.

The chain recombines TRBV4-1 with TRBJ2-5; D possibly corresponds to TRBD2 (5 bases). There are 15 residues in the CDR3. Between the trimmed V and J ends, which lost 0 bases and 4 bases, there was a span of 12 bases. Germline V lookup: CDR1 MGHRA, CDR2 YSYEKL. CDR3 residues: CASSQEVRAGETQYF. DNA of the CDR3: TGCGCCAGCAGCCAAGAGGTTCGGGCGGGAGAGACCCAGTACTTC.

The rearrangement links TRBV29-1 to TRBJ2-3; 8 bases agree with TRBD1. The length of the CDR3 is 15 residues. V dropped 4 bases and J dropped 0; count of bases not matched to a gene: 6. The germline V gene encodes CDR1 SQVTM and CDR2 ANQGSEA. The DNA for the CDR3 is TGCAGCGTTGGGGGACAGGAGGGGAGCACAGATACGCAGTATTTT. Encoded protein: CSVGGQEGSTDTQYF.

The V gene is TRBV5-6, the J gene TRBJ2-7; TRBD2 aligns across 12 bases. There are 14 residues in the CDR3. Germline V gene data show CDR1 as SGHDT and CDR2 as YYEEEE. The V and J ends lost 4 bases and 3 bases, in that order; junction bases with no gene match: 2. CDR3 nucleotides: TGTGCCAGCAGCGCTAGCGGGAGGGTCTACGAGCAGTACTTC. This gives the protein CASSASGRVYEQYF.

CDR3 coding DNA: TGTGCCATCAGGAACGAACAGGGGGCCGGCCCCACTGAAGCTTTCTTT. It codes for CAIRNEQGAGPTEAFF. The V and J genes are TRBV10-3 and TRBJ1-1; 9 nucleotides align to TRBD1. The V gene end was trimmed by 6 bases and the J gene end by 4 bases; junction bases not matched to a gene: 12. Germline V gives CDR1 ENHRY, CDR2 SYGVKD. The CDR3 consists of 16 residues.

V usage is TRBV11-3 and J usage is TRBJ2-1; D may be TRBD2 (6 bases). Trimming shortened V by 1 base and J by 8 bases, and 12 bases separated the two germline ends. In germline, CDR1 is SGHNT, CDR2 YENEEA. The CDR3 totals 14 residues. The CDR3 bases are TGTGCCAGCAGCTTAGGACTAGGGTTCTATGAGCAGTTCTTC. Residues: CASSLGLGFYEQFF.

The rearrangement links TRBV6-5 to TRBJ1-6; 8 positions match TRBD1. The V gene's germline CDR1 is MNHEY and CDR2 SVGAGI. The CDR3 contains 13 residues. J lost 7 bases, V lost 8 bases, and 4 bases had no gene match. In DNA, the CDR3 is TGTGCCAGCTATGACAGGGGAAATTCACCCCTCCACTTT. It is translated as CASYDRGNSPLHF.

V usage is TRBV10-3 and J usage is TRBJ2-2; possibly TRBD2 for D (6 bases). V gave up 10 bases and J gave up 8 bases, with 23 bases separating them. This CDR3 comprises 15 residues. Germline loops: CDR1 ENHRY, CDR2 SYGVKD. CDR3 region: CATISGTRLGGELFF. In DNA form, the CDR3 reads TGTGCCACTATCTCCGGGACTCGATTGGGGGGGGAGCTGTTTTTT.

In DNA, the CDR3 is TGCGCCAGCAGCCCTGGGTGGACAGGGGGCGACCAAAACTACGAGCAGTACTTC. Translating it yields CASSPGWTGGDQNYEQYF. V gene TRBV4-1 combines with J gene TRBJ2-7; TRBD1 matches 11 bases. Germline values: CDR1 MGHRA, CDR2 YSYEKL. Unmatched junction bases numbered 14, after V lost 4 bases and J lost 3 bases. The CDR3 is made up of 18 amino acids.

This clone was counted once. Here the CDR3 reads CASSLSVGAHYEQYF. The CDR3 DNA follows: TGTGCCAGCAGCTTGTCGGTGGGAGCCCACTACGAGCAGTACTTC. The chain joins TRBV7-3 to TRBJ2-7; a possible D gene is TRBD2 (5 bases). The CDR3 has 15 amino acids. CDR1 is SGHTA, CDR2 FQGTGA, per germline. With 3 bases removed from V and 3 bases from J, the gap between germline ends came to 15 bases. The entire variable domain, with the rest obtained from reference TRBV7-3 and TRBJ2-7, is as follows: GAGVSQTPSNKVTEKGKYVELRCDPISGHTALYWYRQSLGQGPEFLIYFQGTGAADDSGLPNDRFFAVRPEGSVSTLKIQRTERGDSAVYLCASSLSVGAHYEQYFGPGTRLTVT.

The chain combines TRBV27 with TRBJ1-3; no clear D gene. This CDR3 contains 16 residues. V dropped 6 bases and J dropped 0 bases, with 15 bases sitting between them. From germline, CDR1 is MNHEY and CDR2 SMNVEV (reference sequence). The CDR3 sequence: CASSIGPSLSGNTIYF. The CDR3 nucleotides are TGTGCCAGCAGCATTGGGCCGTCCCTCTCTGGAAACACCATATATTTT.